These T cell receptor beta chains were read from a single sample in a study of T cells in Graves' hyperthyroidism and ophthalmopathy. Via MiXCR, TCRdb re-called the multiplex PCR reads, giving one row per CDR3 protein. The table has nearly 600,000 distinct CDR3 sequences, more than 13% seen once. Sequencing used blood. The origin of the receptors is a woman younger than 35 with Graves' ophthalmopathy. Each CDR3 is given with its conserved first and last residue. Fields, in order: J gene, clone size, D gene, V gene, CDR3 DNA, CDR3 protein. A D gene is named only where the DNA matches it firmly. Not all rows give a size; the values are once, few, many and, for expanded clones, a class.

TRBJ2-2	NA	NA	TRBV19	TGTGCCAGTAGTATCAGGGTTCGGACTCCGAGTATAAACACCGGGGAGCTGTTTTTT	CASSIRVRTPSINTGELFF
TRBJ1-1	many	NA	TRBV4-1	TGCGCCAGCAGCCACGGAGGGGTGGGCACTGAAGCTTTCTTT	CASSHGGVGTEAFF
TRBJ2-1	many	TRBD2	TRBV6-2/TRBV6-3	TGTGCCAGCAGCCCGGGACTAGCGGGAGGGCATTTTTACAATGAGCAGTTCTTC	CASSPGLAGGHFYNEQFF
TRBJ1-1	many	TRBD1	TRBV24-1	TGTGCCACCCGGGGACAGGGGATGAACACTGAAGCTTTCTTT	CATRGQGMNTEAFF
TRBJ1-4	many	NA	TRBV20-1	TGCAGTGCCCAAGTAGGGGGGAATGAAAAACTGTTTTTT	CSAQVGGNEKLFF
TRBJ1-1	NA	NA	TRBV7-2	TGTGCCAGCAGCTTAGCGGGGAGGAGGGCTGAAGCTTTCTTT	CASSLAGRRAEAFF
TRBJ1-2	few	TRBD1	TRBV2	TGTGCCAGCTCGTGGGGGGGACAGGGATGGTATGGCTACACCTTC	CASSWGGQGWYGYTF
TRBJ2-1	many	TRBD2	TRBV19	TGTGCCAGTAGTATGATCAGCGGGGGCTCTTACAATGAGCAGTTCTTC	CASSMISGGSYNEQFF
TRBJ1-1	many	NA	TRBV2	TGTGCCAGCAGAGGTAGGGGACAATGGGCTGAAGCTTTCTTT	CASRGRGQWAEAFF
TRBJ2-7	many	NA	TRBV12-3/TRBV12-4	TGTGCCAGCAGTTTAGCCGGCCAGTTCTACGAGCAGTACTTC	CASSLAGQFYEQYF
TRBJ2-1	NA	TRBD2	TRBV19	TGTGCCAGTACCCGCGGGAGGGTGGAATACAATGAGCAGTTCTTC	CASTRGRVEYNEQFF
TRBJ2-1	NA	NA	TRBV6-2/TRBV6-3	TGTGCCAGCAGTGTCTCAGGGTTAAAGCAGTTCTTC	CASSVSGLKQFF
TRBJ1-2	many	NA	TRBV11-1	TGTGCCAGCAGCTTAGCAGAAGAACCTAACTATGGCTACACCTTC	CASSLAEEPNYGYTF
TRBJ2-7	few	TRBD2	TRBV30	TGTGCCTGGGGCTTTCTTGGACTAGTCGGCCGGGACGAGCAGTACTTC	CAWGFLGLVGRDEQYF
TRBJ2-1	NA	TRBD1	TRBV11-3	TGTGCCAGCAGCTTAGAGCCCACGGGACAGGCGTCCAATGAGCAGTTCTTC	CASSLEPTGQASNEQFF
TRBJ2-7	many	NA	TRBV27	TGTGCCAGCAGTTTAAGTCTCTCCTACGAGCAGTACTTC	CASSLSLSYEQYF
TRBJ1-5	many	TRBD1	TRBV20-1	TGCAGTGCTAGAGCTGACAGGGAGGGAGGTCAGCCCCAGCATTTT	CSARADREGGQPQHF
TRBJ2-1	many	NA	TRBV3-1	TGTGCCAGCAGCCCCGTCCTAGGCAATGAGCAGTTCTTC	CASSPVLGNEQFF